Below, 30 T cell receptor beta chains from the same sample are listed, as sequenced in a study of T cells in tuberculosis. Produced via immunoSEQ multiplex PCR; TCRdb's table is partial and in-frame only. The sample has 55,000 to 65,000 clones, about 86% seen once. Cells were sorted from thawed PBMC rested overnight and stained with GMM-loaded CD1B tetramer, viability dye and anti-CD3. CD1B tetramers were loaded with Rhodococcus equi-derived C32 glucose monomycolate. Material for sequencing was CD1b-GMM tetramer-negative cells sorted from PBMCs. Receptors were obtained from an adult woman with latent tuberculosis.

This chain joins TRBV29-1 and TRBJ1-1, with TRBD1 matching 10 bases. This CDR3 spans 15 amino acids. CDR1 and CDR2 from the germline V gene are SQVTM and ANQGSEA. With V trimmed by 6 bases and J by 3 bases, 10 bases remained unmatched. CDR3 sequence reads: CSVGGQGYGDTEAFF. CDR3 coding DNA: TGCAGCGTCGGGGGACAGGGGTATGGGGACACTGAAGCTTTCTTT. The complete variable domain, with remaining parts taken from reference TRBV29-1 and TRBJ1-1, reads SAVISQKPSRDICQRGTSLTIQCQVDSQVTMMFWYRQQPGQSLTLIATANQGSEATYESGFVIDKFPISRPNLTFSTLTVSNMSPEDSSIYLCSVGGQGYGDTEAFFGQGTRLTVV.

Only a few counts were recorded for this clone. V usage is TRBV7-3 and J usage is TRBJ1-2, with D uncertain. The CDR3 runs 15 residues. The germline V gene has CDR1 SGHTA and CDR2 FQGTGA. V was shortened by 2 bases and J by 2 bases, with 12 bases between the two germline ends. CDR3 residues: CASSLEPITNYGYTF. In nucleotides, the CDR3 is TGTGCCAGCAGCTTAGAGCCCATAACCAACTATGGCTACACCTTC.

The chain is built from TRBV19 and TRBJ1-5; a weak D match, TRBD1 (5 bases). Germline V gives CDR1 LNHDA, CDR2 SQIVND (reference sequence). The CDR3 is 12 amino acids. Trimming removed 1 base at V and 14 bases at J, with 12 bases between. CDR3 loop: CASSIGDSQKHF. Here the CDR3 DNA reads TGTGCCAGTAGTATAGGTGACAGCCAAAAGCATTTT.

This chain joins TRBV18 and TRBJ2-1; TRBD2 matches 12 bases. The CDR3 consists of 16 residues. Looked up from germline, CDR1 is KGHSH and CDR2 is LQKENI. Trimming cost V 3 bases and J 3 bases; bases outside gene matches: 3. The CDR3 sequence is CASSPRTSGDYNEQFF. For the CDR3, the DNA is TGTGCCAGCTCACCTCGGACTAGCGGGGACTACAATGAGCAGTTCTTC.

The chain uses TRBV28 and TRBJ1-5; D call uncertain. The V gene lost 3 bases and the J gene lost 11 bases, with 11 bases spanning the gap. CDR1 is MDHEN, CDR2 SYDVKM, per germline. CDR3 length equals 12 residues. This CDR3 is CASSLGVRAQHF. The CDR3, as DNA: TGTGCCAGCAGTTTGGGCGTGCGGGCCCAGCATTTT.

The chain joins TRBV2 to TRBJ2-3; perhaps TRBD1 as D (6 bases). The CDR3 extends over 16 amino acids. V was shortened by 5 bases and J by 3 bases, with 18 bases between the two germline ends. Germline V gives CDR1 SNHLY, CDR2 FYNNEI. The CDR3 DNA reads TGTGCCAGCAGTTTAGGGCGCAGGGGAAGGACAGATACGCAGTATTTT. Amino acid sequence: CASSLGRRGRTDTQYF.

In this sample, this clone turned up a few times. The CDR3 sequence is CASSQGAAGSPLHF. The CDR3 nucleotides are TGTGCCAGCTCACAGGGGGCGGCTGGTTCACCCCTCCACTTT. The chain couples TRBV18 to TRBJ1-6; 7 bases fit TRBD1. Germline loops: CDR1 KGHSH, CDR2 LQKENI. There are 14 residues in the CDR3. Trimming cost V 4 bases and J 9 bases; bases outside gene matches: 6.

Regarding this clone: Other DNA sequences in the sample encode the same CDR3. The chain has TRBV7-6 and TRBJ1-2, with D unclear. V was clipped by 4 bases and J by 8 bases, with 14 bases between them. The V gene's germline CDR1 is SGHVS and CDR2 FNYEAQ. The CDR3 is 13 residues long. Here the CDR3 reads CASSSPNLEGYTF. The CDR3 nucleotides read TGTGCCAGCAGCTCCCCGAATCTGGAGGGCTACACCTTC.

The chain uses TRBV7-2 and TRBJ2-5, with unresolved D. Deletions cut 0 bases from V and 3 bases from J, with 2 bases between. Per germline, CDR1 SGHTA and CDR2 FQGNSA. CDR3 length equals 12 residues. As DNA, the CDR3 is TGTGCCAGCAGCTTAGCCGAAGAGACCCAGTACTTC. Translating gives CASSLAEETQYF. The entire variable domain, with the rest obtained from reference TRBV7-2 and TRBJ2-5, is as follows: GAGVSQSPSNKVTEKGKDVELRCDPISGHTALYWYRQSLGQGLEFLIYFQGNSAPDKSGLPSDRFSAERTGGSVSTLTIQRTQQEDSAVYLCASSLAEETQYFGPGTRLLVL.

The chain joins TRBV18 to TRBJ2-1, with 8 positions matching TRBD1. The germline V gene encodes CDR1 KGHSH and CDR2 LQKENI. J lost 2 bases, V lost 5 bases, and 5 bases had no gene match. The CDR3 runs to 15 residues. CDR3 region: CASSAGQGTYNEQFF. CDR3 coding DNA: TGTGCCAGCTCAGCAGGACAGGGAACCTACAATGAGCAGTTCTTC.

CDR3 protein: CASRADSRKGYTF. The CDR3 DNA is TGTGCCAGCAGGGCAGACAGTCGGAAGGGCTACACCTTC. V usage is TRBV6-6 and J usage is TRBJ1-2, with D possibly matching TRBD1 (5 bases). CDR1 and CDR2 from the germline V gene are MNHNY and SVGAGI (reference sequence). The ends were cut back, 6 bases at V and 8 bases at J, with 16 bases in the middle. The CDR3 is 13 amino acids.

The sample holds a few counts of this clone. Other DNA sequences of this sample code for an identical CDR3. The V gene is TRBV19, the J gene TRBJ2-7, with 9 bases aligning to TRBD1. Germline V gene sequence: CDR1 LNHDA, CDR2 SQIVND (reference sequence). There are 11 residues in the CDR3. The CDR3: CASTGGYEQYF. Written as DNA, the CDR3 is TGTGCTTCGACAGGGGGGTACGAGCAGTACTTC.

The chain links TRBV5-4 to TRBJ2-1; a possible D gene is TRBD2 (7 bases). The germline V gene has CDR1 SGHNT and CDR2 YYREEE (reference sequence). Trimming pared 1 base from V and 9 bases from J, leaving 14 bases between. This CDR3 has 14 residues. DNA for the CDR3: TGTGCCAGCAGCTTGTTAGGGGGGGCCGGTGAGCAGTTCTTC. It codes for CASSLLGGAGEQFF.

This chain links TRBV25-1 with TRBJ2-2; 8 positions agree with TRBD1. This CDR3 is built from 18 residues. From germline, CDR1 is MGHDK and CDR2 SYGVNS. V dropped 3 bases and J dropped 4; count of bases not matched to a gene: 13. CDR3 protein: CASSDSPGAGGTTGELFF. The CDR3 DNA reads TGTGCCAGCAGTGATTCCCCCGGGGCAGGGGGCACCACCGGGGAGCTGTTTTTT.

V and J are TRBV27 and TRBJ1-5, with 7 bases fitting TRBD1. The CDR3 has 15 amino acids. With V trimmed by 2 bases and J by 5 bases, 6 bases remained unmatched. From germline, CDR1 is MNHEY and CDR2 SMNVEV (reference sequence). CDR3 sequence: CASSLTDRADQPQHF. CDR3 in DNA: TGTGCCAGCAGTTTAACCGACAGGGCCGATCAGCCCCAGCATTTT.

The chain's CDR3 is CSGAGDINYGYTF. CDR3 bases: TGCAGCGGAGCAGGCGACATTAACTATGGCTACACCTTC. The chain has TRBV29-1 and TRBJ1-2; unclear D gene. The CDR3 length is 13 residues. Trimming pared 7 bases from V and 1 base from J, leaving 13 bases between. Looked up from germline, CDR1 is SQVTM and CDR2 is ANQGSEA.

This clone was recorded a few times. The rearrangement uses TRBV5-4 and TRBJ2-7; 11 bases are a match to TRBD1. The J segment lost 3 bases and the V segment lost 4 bases, leaving 9 bases of the junction unmatched. The CDR3 contains 16 residues. Germline V gene sequence: CDR1 SGHNT, CDR2 YYREEE (reference sequence). DNA of the CDR3: TGTGCCAGCAGCACCCATTCCGGGACAGGGGGCTACGAGCAGTACTTC. It yields the protein CASSTHSGTGGYEQYF.

This clone was seen just once. The J gene is TRBJ2-3, the V gene TRBV2; D gene uncertain. The CDR3 covers 14 residues. V was clipped by 2 bases and J by 0 bases, with 6 bases between them. The germline CDR1 and CDR2 sequences are SNHLY and FYNNEI. The DNA of the CDR3 is TGTGCCAGCAGTGAACCTAGAAGCACAGATACGCAGTATTTT. This codes for CASSEPRSTDTQYF.

The rearrangement uses TRBV19 and TRBJ2-2; perhaps TRBD2 as D (5 bases). This CDR3 has 13 residues. Trimming removed 5 bases from V and 7 bases from J, with 11 bases in between. Germline CDR1 and CDR2: LNHDA and SQIVND (reference sequence). In DNA, the CDR3 is TGTGCCAGTAGTGAGGGCCCGGTCGGGGAGCTGTTTTTT. It is translated as CASSEGPVGELFF.

This chain uses TRBV6-1 with TRBJ1-2; TRBD1 agrees at 12 bases. The CDR3 runs to 18 residues. J lost 4 bases, V lost 2 bases, and 11 bases had no gene match. Germline V gives CDR1 MNHNS, CDR2 SASEGT. CDR3 loop: CASSEKGTGGSYSYGYTF. CDR3 nucleotide sequence: TGTGCCAGCAGTGAAAAGGGGACAGGGGGCAGTTATAGCTATGGCTACACCTTC.

The V call is TRBV7-9, the J call TRBJ1-5; 8 bases fit TRBD1. CDR1 SEHNR and CDR2 FQNEAQ come from the germline V gene (reference sequence). With V trimmed by 1 base and J by 4 bases, 9 bases remained unmatched. The CDR3 is 17 amino acids. The CDR3 DNA is TGTGCCAGCAGCTTAGGGGTAGGGACAGGCTATAATCAGCCCCAGCATTTT. It specifies CASSLGVGTGYNQPQHF. The whole variable domain, remainder taken from reference TRBV7-9 and TRBJ1-5, is DTGVSQNPRHKITKRGQNVTFRCDPISEHNRLYWYRQTLGQGPEFLTYFQNEAQLEKSRLLSDRFSAERPKGSFSTLEIQRTEQGDSAMYLCASSLGVGTGYNQPQHFGDGTRLSIL.

This chain connects TRBV7-7 to TRBJ2-5; TRBD1 matches at 7 bases. Germline-derived CDR1 and CDR2 are SSHAT and FNYEAQ (reference sequence). This CDR3 comprises 14 residues. V dropped 5 bases and J dropped 1; count of bases not matched to a gene: 4. CDR3 nucleotides: TGTGCCAGCAGCAAGGACAGGAGCCAAGAGACCCAGTACTTC. It yields the protein CASSKDRSQETQYF.

This chain connects TRBV11-2 to TRBJ1-3, with D maybe TRBD1 (6 bases). Between the trimmed V and J ends, which lost 5 bases and 4 bases, there was a span of 15 bases. CDR1 SGHAT and CDR2 FQNNGV come from the germline V gene. The CDR3 consists of 15 residues. This chain's CDR3 is CASSKDRFGGNTIYF. The CDR3 DNA reads TGTGCCAGCAGCAAAGACAGGTTCGGGGGAAACACCATATATTTT.

This clone occurred a few times. The V call is TRBV6-6, the J call TRBJ2-3; D gene uncertain. Trimming left V 2 bases short and J 1 base short, with 10 bases between. The CDR3 contains 15 residues. CDR1 is MNHNY and CDR2 is SVGAGI in the germline V gene (reference sequence). The CDR3 bases are TGTGCCAGCAGTTACCCCTCCAGGCGCACAGATACGCAGTATTTT. It specifies CASSYPSRRTDTQYF.

As DNA, the CDR3 is TGTGCCAGCATCCAGACAGGGACCCGAGGGGAGCAGTACTTC. Translation: CASIQTGTRGEQYF. J is TRBJ2-7 and V is TRBV6-1, with 7 bases that match TRBD1. Looked up from germline, CDR1 is MNHNS and CDR2 is SASEGT. The length of the CDR3 is 14 residues. V dropped 7 bases and J dropped 7; count of bases not matched to a gene: 13.

This chain links TRBV18 with TRBJ1-1; no clear D gene. The CDR3 spans 15 residues. Deletions cut 6 bases from V and 1 base from J, with 15 bases between. Germline CDR1 KGHSH, CDR2 LQKENI. The CDR3 reads CASSELRLPNTEAFF. The CDR3 coding sequence is TGTGCCAGCTCCGAGCTTCGTCTACCGAACACTGAAGCTTTCTTT.

The CDR3 DNA is TGTGCCAGCAGTCGAGGACAGGGGGCTGATCAGCCCCAGCATTTT. This encodes CASSRGQGADQPQHF. The chain links TRBV28 to TRBJ1-5; TRBD1 agrees at 11 bases. Germline CDR1 MDHEN, CDR2 SYDVKM. With 5 bases clipped from V and 5 bases from J, the junction kept 5 bases outside the gene matches. CDR3 size: 15 residues.

The rearrangement joins TRBV2 to TRBJ1-5; tentatively, D is TRBD1 (5 bases). CDR1 is SNHLY, CDR2 FYNNEI, per germline. The CDR3 spans 13 residues. V lost 6 bases and J lost 7, with 13 bases in between. The CDR3 sequence is CASRPRANQPQHF. The CDR3, as DNA: TGTGCCAGCAGGCCCAGGGCCAACCAGCCCCAGCATTTT.

The V call is TRBV5-1, the J call TRBJ2-1; D remains ambiguous. Trimming cost V 0 bases and J 6 bases, with 10 bases left between them. Germline loops: CDR1 SGHRS, CDR2 YFSETQ. CDR3 length equals 14 residues. CDR3 in DNA: TGCGCCAGCAGCTTGGACGGGTTTGGCAATGAGCAGTTCTTC. Protein sequence: CASSLDGFGNEQFF.

This clone was recorded once. The rearrangement uses TRBV6-1 and TRBJ1-1; unclear D gene. The CDR3 has 14 amino acids. Between the trimmed V and J ends, which lost 2 bases and 4 bases, there was a span of 11 bases. The germline V gene encodes CDR1 MNHNS and CDR2 SASEGT. The DNA of the CDR3 is TGTGCCAGCAGTGAATTAGAGGGAGTCACTGAAGCTTTCTTT. As protein: CASSELEGVTEAFF.